This T cell receptor (beta chain) emerged from a study of T cells expressing NK-cell markers. Study outcomes and limitations: Among several donors, these clonotypes also ranked first in the CD3+CD56-NKG2C+ fraction. What remained unclear was the HCMV specificity of expanded NKG2C+ T cell clones.

Germline lookup yields CDR1 SQVTM and CDR2 ANQGSEA. There are 14 residues in the CDR3. Note on this clonotype: As yet, its antigen is unknown.

Scientists made TCR beta cDNA using 5'RACE template switching with UMIs. For each CDR3 protein, TCRdb gives one entry from its re-call of the 5' RACE reads, without DNA. The sample table sets out 160,000 or so distinct CDR3 sequences. Sequencing was done on a sample of blood T cells: a sorted CD56 or NKG2C T cell subset, CD4+ or CD8+ T cells, or bulk PBMC T cells (not recorded which). The chain recombines TRBV29-1 with TRBJ2-1; TCRdb's D call, TRBD1, is unchecked because there is no DNA. The TCR sequence derives from a woman between 18 and 69 years old in good health. CDR3 residues: CSADRDRTYNEQFF.